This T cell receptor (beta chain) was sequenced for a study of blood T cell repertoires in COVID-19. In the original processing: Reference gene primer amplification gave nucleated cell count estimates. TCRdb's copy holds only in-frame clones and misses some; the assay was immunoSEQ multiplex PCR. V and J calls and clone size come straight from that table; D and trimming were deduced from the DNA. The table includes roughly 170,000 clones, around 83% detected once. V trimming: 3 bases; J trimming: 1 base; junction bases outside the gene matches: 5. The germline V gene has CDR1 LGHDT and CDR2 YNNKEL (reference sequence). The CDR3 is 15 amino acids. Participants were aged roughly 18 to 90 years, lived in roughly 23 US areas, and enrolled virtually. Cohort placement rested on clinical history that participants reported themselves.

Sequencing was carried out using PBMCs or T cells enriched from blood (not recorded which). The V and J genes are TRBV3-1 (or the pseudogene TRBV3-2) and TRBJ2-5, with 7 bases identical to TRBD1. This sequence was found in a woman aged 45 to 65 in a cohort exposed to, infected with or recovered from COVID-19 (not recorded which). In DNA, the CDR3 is TGTGCCAGCAGCCAGGCCGGACAGGTCCAAGAGACCCAGTACTTC. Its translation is CASSQAGQVQETQYF.